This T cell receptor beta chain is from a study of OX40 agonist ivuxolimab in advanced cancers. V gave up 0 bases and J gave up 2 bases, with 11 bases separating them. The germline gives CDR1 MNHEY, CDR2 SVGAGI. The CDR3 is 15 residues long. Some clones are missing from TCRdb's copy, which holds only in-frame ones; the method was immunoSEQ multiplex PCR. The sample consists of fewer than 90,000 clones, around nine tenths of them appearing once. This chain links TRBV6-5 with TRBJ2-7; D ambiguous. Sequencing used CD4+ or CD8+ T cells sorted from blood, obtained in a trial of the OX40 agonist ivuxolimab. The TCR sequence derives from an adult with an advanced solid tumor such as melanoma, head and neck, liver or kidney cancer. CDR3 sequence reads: CASSYSRLGPYEQYF. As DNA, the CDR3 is TGTGCCAGCAGTTACTCGCGGCTAGGGCCCTACGAGCAGTACTTC.